The T cell receptor (beta chain) under discussion was sequenced for a study of a mutant IDH1 vaccine in newly diagnosed glioma. To note about this clone: Its antigen is not known.

Here immunoSEQ multiplex PCR was the method, and the copy in TCRdb shows in-frame clones only, minus some. The sample shows 30,000 to 40,000 clones, 84% of them seen only once. CDR1 is SGHTA, CDR2 FQGNSA, per germline. This CDR3 has 16 amino acids. The ends lost 4 bases at V and 4 bases at J; junction bases unmatched: 6. Time point: week 11, during vaccination. A 20-mer mutant IDH1 peptide at 300 ug was injected subcutaneously with topical imiquimod. The gene calls are TRBV7-2 and TRBJ2-3, with 12 bases aligning to TRBD2. This clonotype originated in a man in his forties with glioma. The sample here was PBMCs, taken from a glioma patient whose treatment included an IDH1 peptide vaccine. CDR3 amino acids: CASSYRLAGVSDTQYF. CDR3 in DNA: TGTGCCAGCAGCTACCGACTAGCGGGAGTATCAGATACGCAGTATTTT.